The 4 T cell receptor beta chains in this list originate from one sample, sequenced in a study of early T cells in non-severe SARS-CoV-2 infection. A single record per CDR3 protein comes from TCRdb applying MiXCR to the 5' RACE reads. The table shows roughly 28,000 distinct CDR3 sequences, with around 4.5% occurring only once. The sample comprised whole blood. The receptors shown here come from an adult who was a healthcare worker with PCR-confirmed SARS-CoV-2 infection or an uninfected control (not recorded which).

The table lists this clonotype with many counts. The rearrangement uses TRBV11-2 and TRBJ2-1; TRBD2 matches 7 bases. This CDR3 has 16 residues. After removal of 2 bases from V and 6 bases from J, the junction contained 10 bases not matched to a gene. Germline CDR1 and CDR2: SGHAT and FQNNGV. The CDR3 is CASSLMDAGAGNEQFF. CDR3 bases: TGTGCCAGCAGCTTAATGGACGCGGGAGCGGGCAATGAGCAGTTCTTC.

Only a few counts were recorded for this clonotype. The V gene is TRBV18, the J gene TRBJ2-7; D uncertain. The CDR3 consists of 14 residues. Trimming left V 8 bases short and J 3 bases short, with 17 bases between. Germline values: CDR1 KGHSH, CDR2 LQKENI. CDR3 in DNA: TGTGCCAGCACCCCTCGCGGTCACCACTACGAGCAGTACTTC. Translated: CASTPRGHHYEQYF. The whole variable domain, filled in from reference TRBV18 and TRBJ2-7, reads NAGVMQNPRHLVRRRGQEARLRCSPMKGHSHVYWYRQLPEEGLKFMVYLQKENIIDESGMPKERFSAEFPKEGPSILRIQQVVRGDSAAYFCASTPRGHHYEQYFGPGTRLTVT.

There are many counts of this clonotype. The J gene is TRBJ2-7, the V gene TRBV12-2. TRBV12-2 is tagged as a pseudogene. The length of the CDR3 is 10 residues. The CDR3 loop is CASRTGEQYF. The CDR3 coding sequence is TGTGCAAGTCGGACGGGCGAGCAGTACTTC.

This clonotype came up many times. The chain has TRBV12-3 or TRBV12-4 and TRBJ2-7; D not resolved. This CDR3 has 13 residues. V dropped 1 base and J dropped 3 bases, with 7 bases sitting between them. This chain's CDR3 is CASSLDRFYEQYF. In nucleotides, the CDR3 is TGTGCCAGCAGTTTAGACCGATTCTACGAGCAGTACTTC.